A selection of T cell receptor beta chains follows, all from one sample in a study of T-cell reconstitution after alpha-beta-depleted transplantation in children. MiXCR, run by TCRdb on the PCR reads, gives a single entry per CDR3 protein. The table includes roughly 200,000 distinct CDR3 sequences, 8.4% detected once. The sequences come from PBMCs, mostly from graft donor cells, collected 360 days after TCRalphabeta/CD19-depleted stem cell transplant. The origin of the receptors is a male patient between 2 and 10 years old who had a stem cell transplant for acute myeloid leukemia, so the T cells may come from the graft donor. Both conserved end residues are part of each CDR3. D genes are given only for firm matches. The listing skips clone size in some rows; elsewhere it reads once, few, many or a size class.

size: many; J: TRBJ2-5; V: TRBV7-9; D: NA; DNA: TGTGCCAGCCTTCTAGCTAGTAGACAAGAGACCCAGTACTTC; CDR3: CASLLASRQETQYF
size: many; J: TRBJ2-1; V: TRBV29-1; D: TRBD2; DNA: TGCAGCGTTCTGCGGGGGGCCTTTAGCTCCTACAATGAGCAGTTCTTC; CDR3: CSVLRGAFSSYNEQFF
size: few; J: TRBJ2-1; V: TRBV10-3; D: NA; DNA: TGTGCCATCAGTGACGTAAACTCGAAGGGGGGAAATGAGCAGTTCTTC; CDR3: CAISDVNSKGGNEQFF
size: many; J: TRBJ2-5; V: TRBV4-1; D: TRBD1; DNA: TGCGCCAGCAGCCAAGAGGACAGGGAGACCCAGTACTTC; CDR3: CASSQEDRETQYF
size: many; J: TRBJ2-5; V: TRBV20-1; D: NA; DNA: TGCAGTGCTAGACGTCGGCGGGATAGGTTAAGAGAGACCCAGTACTTC; CDR3: CSARRRRDRLRETQYF
size: NA; J: TRBJ2-1; V: TRBV19; D: TRBD2; DNA: TGTGCCAGTAGTAACTTAGCGGGAGCCCAGAATGAGCAGTTCTTC; CDR3: CASSNLAGAQNEQFF
size: many; J: TRBJ1-3; V: TRBV12-3/TRBV12-4; D: TRBD1; DNA: TGTGCCAGCAGTTTAGAGGACAGGTCGTTAGACACCATATATTTT; CDR3: CASSLEDRSLDTIYF
size: few; J: TRBJ1-2; V: TRBV6-2/TRBV6-3; D: NA; DNA: TGTGCCAGCACCCTAAAGCAGACAGTCCCGACTCACTATGGCTACACCTTC; CDR3: CASTLKQTVPTHYGYTF
size: NA; J: TRBJ2-1; V: TRBV21-1; D: NA; DNA: TGTGCCAGCAGCCTCCCGGCCAGGGAAAACGATGAGCAGTTCTTC; CDR3: CASSLPARENDEQFF
size: NA; J: TRBJ2-7; V: TRBV3-1; D: NA; DNA: TGTGCCAGCAGCTGGGGGGACCCCTACGAGCAGTACTTC; CDR3: CASSWGDPYEQYF
size: many; J: TRBJ2-1; V: TRBV6-5; D: NA; DNA: TGTGCCAGCAGTCGATTAGATGAGCAGTTCTTC; CDR3: CASSRLDEQFF
size: few; J: TRBJ2-5; V: TRBV5-1; D: TRBD2; DNA: TGCGCCAGCAGTCATGGAAGCGGGGCGGGATTCCAAGAGACCCAGTACTTC; CDR3: CASSHGSGAGFQETQYF
size: many; J: TRBJ1-3; V: TRBV30; D: TRBD1; DNA: TGTGCCTGGAGTGGGGGACAGACTAGCTCTGGAAACACCATATATTTT; CDR3: CAWSGGQTSSGNTIYF
size: many; J: TRBJ2-7; V: TRBV9; D: TRBD1; DNA: TGTGCCAGCAGCGTGGGTCGGGACAGGTCCTACGAGCAGTACTTC; CDR3: CASSVGRDRSYEQYF
size: many; J: TRBJ2-7; V: TRBV29-1; D: TRBD1; DNA: TGCAGCGTTGAACCCCGACAGGGAAAGTTCAACGAGCAGTACTTC; CDR3: CSVEPRQGKFNEQYF
size: many; J: TRBJ2-4; V: TRBV2; D: TRBD1; DNA: TGTGCCAGCAGTGTGGACAGGGTACAAAACATTCAGTACTTC; CDR3: CASSVDRVQNIQYF
size: many; J: TRBJ2-5; V: TRBV7-3; D: TRBD2; DNA: TGTGCCAGCAGCTCGGGACTAGCGGGAGGGCAAGAGACCCAGTACTTC; CDR3: CASSSGLAGGQETQYF
size: many; J: TRBJ1-1; V: TRBV28; D: NA; DNA: TGTGCCAGCAGTTCGGACCCTTTAGAAGCTTTCTTT; CDR3: CASSSDPLEAFF
size: many; J: TRBJ2-1; V: TRBV12-3/TRBV12-4; D: TRBD2; DNA: TGTGCCAGCAGTTTTGGGGGTCTAGCGGGTGGCTACAATGAGCAGTTCTTC; CDR3: CASSFGGLAGGYNEQFF
size: NA; J: TRBJ2-4; V: TRBV30; D: NA; DNA: TGTGCCTGGAGTGTGGGGGCCAAAAACATTCAGTACTTC; CDR3: CAWSVGAKNIQYF
size: NA; J: TRBJ2-1; V: TRBV7-8; D: TRBD2; DNA: TGTGCCAGCAGCCCCAGACTAGCGCCCCGCAATGAGCAGTTCTTC; CDR3: CASSPRLAPRNEQFF
size: NA; J: TRBJ2-2; V: TRBV7-3; D: NA; DNA: TGTGCCAGCAGCTCACCAGGGAATCCGAATACGCTTGCCACCGGGGAGCTGTTTTTT; CDR3: CASSSPGNPNTLATGELFF
size: NA; J: TRBJ2-3; V: TRBV6-5; D: TRBD2; DNA: TGTGCCAGCAGTTACATAATCGCCCTAGCGGGCACAGATACGCAGTATTTT; CDR3: CASSYIIALAGTDTQYF
size: many; J: TRBJ2-1; V: TRBV10-3; D: TRBD2; DNA: TGTGCCATCAGTGACCCGTTGGCTAGCGGGAGGCCCAAGTTCTTC; CDR3: CAISDPLASGRPKFF
size: many; J: TRBJ1-5; V: TRBV6-1; D: NA; DNA: TGTGCCAGCACCGGGGACTTTGGGCCCCAGCATTTT; CDR3: CASTGDFGPQHF
size: many; J: TRBJ2-1; V: TRBV6-5; D: NA; DNA: TGTGCCAGCAGTTACTCCCCAGGATCAAATGAGCAGTTCTTC; CDR3: CASSYSPGSNEQFF
size: many; J: TRBJ2-7; V: TRBV29-1; D: NA; DNA: TGCAGCGTTGTAGGGGGGTACGAGCAGTACTTC; CDR3: CSVVGGYEQYF
size: many; J: TRBJ2-7; V: TRBV14; D: NA; DNA: TGTGCCAGCAGCCAGACGCGGGACTCATACTCCTACGAGCAGTACTTC; CDR3: CASSQTRDSYSYEQYF
size: many; J: TRBJ1-4; V: TRBV6-6; D: NA; DNA: TGTGCCAGCAGCCTTAGTGCTAATGAAAAACTGTTTTTT; CDR3: CASSLSANEKLFF
size: few; J: TRBJ1-1; V: TRBV19; D: NA; DNA: TGTGCCAGCCACCTAAGTGGGACACAAAACACTGAAGCTTTCTTT; CDR3: CASHLSGTQNTEAFF
size: many; J: TRBJ2-3; V: TRBV29-1; D: TRBD2; DNA: TGCAGCGTTGAAGAGGCGGGAGGGCCCCTCACAGATACGCAGTATTTT; CDR3: CSVEEAGGPLTDTQYF
size: many; J: TRBJ2-2; V: TRBV12-3/TRBV12-4; D: NA; DNA: TGTGCCAGCAGTTTTTGGGGGCCGAACACCGGGGAGCTGTTTTTT; CDR3: CASSFWGPNTGELFF
size: many; J: TRBJ2-3; V: TRBV7-9; D: TRBD1; DNA: TGTGCCAGCAGCTTGACAGGGTACACAGATACGCAGTATTTT; CDR3: CASSLTGYTDTQYF
size: few; J: TRBJ2-7; V: TRBV20-1; D: NA; DNA: TGCAGTGTTGGGGGCAGGGATGAAGTGATCTACGAGCAGTACTTC; CDR3: CSVGGRDEVIYEQYF
size: NA; J: TRBJ1-2; V: TRBV6-1; D: NA; DNA: TGTGCCAGCAGTCAAGACCGCGACTATGGCTACACCTTC; CDR3: CASSQDRDYGYTF
size: many; J: TRBJ2-3; V: TRBV7-2; D: NA; DNA: TGTGCCAGCAGCTCTCGACTAGGTGGAGATACGCAGTATTTT; CDR3: CASSSRLGGDTQYF
size: NA; J: TRBJ2-3; V: TRBV4-1; D: NA; DNA: TGCGCCAGCAGCCAAGTGACTACCCTGGGGAATACGCAGTATTTT; CDR3: CASSQVTTLGNTQYF
size: few; J: TRBJ1-2; V: TRBV30; D: TRBD1; DNA: TGTGCCTGGAGTGTTGCTGGGACAGGGAGACATGGCTACACCTTC; CDR3: CAWSVAGTGRHGYTF
size: many; J: TRBJ2-3; V: TRBV6-2/TRBV6-3; D: NA; DNA: TGTGCCAGCACCTCGGGACAAGTCACAAATACGCAGTATTTT; CDR3: CASTSGQVTNTQYF
size: many; J: TRBJ1-1; V: TRBV7-2; D: NA; DNA: TGTGCCAGCAGCTTATCCGGGGGGGACACTGAAGCTTTCTTT; CDR3: CASSLSGGDTEAFF
size: few; J: TRBJ2-7; V: TRBV5-1; D: NA; DNA: TGCGCCAGCAGCAACTCAGGGGGGAGCTACGAGCAGTACTTC; CDR3: CASSNSGGSYEQYF
size: few; J: TRBJ1-4; V: TRBV20-1; D: NA; DNA: TGCAGTGCCAAGTCCGATAGGGGGACAACTAATGAAAAACTGTTTTTT; CDR3: CSAKSDRGTTNEKLFF
size: many; J: TRBJ2-5; V: TRBV6-2/TRBV6-3; D: NA; DNA: TGTGCCAGCACGCGCACCTGGGGGCATCCAGAGACCCAGTACTTC; CDR3: CASTRTWGHPETQYF
size: many; J: TRBJ2-4; V: TRBV27; D: NA; DNA: TGTGCCAGCAGTTTACACGCAAATACCGTCAAAAACATTCAGTACTTC; CDR3: CASSLHANTVKNIQYF
size: NA; J: TRBJ2-7; V: TRBV21-1; D: NA; DNA: TGTGCCAGCAGCAAGGGCCCCAACTACGAGCAGTACTTC; CDR3: CASSKGPNYEQYF
size: NA; J: TRBJ2-7; V: TRBV5-1; D: NA; DNA: TGCGCCAGCAGCTTGGGATTAAGGATTCCGGTCTACGAGCAGTACTTC; CDR3: CASSLGLRIPVYEQYF
size: few; J: TRBJ1-5; V: TRBV4-1; D: NA; DNA: TGCGCCAGCAGCCAAGTCGGGCCCCAGCATTTT; CDR3: CASSQVGPQHF
size: many; J: TRBJ2-7; V: TRBV5-1; D: NA; DNA: TGTGCCAGCAGTTCAAGCTCCTACGAGCAGTACTTC; CDR3: CASSSSSYEQYF
size: many; J: TRBJ2-1; V: TRBV11-2; D: TRBD2; DNA: TGTGCCAGCAGTAGGACTAGCGGAATTAATGAGCAGTTCTTC; CDR3: CASSRTSGINEQFF
size: many; J: TRBJ2-1; V: TRBV5-1; D: TRBD2; DNA: TGCGCCAGCCTGTCTGGGGGGGAACCGCCCAATGAGCAGTTCTTC; CDR3: CASLSGGEPPNEQFF
size: few; J: TRBJ2-3; V: TRBV29-1; D: NA; DNA: TGCAGCGCTCGGGACAGCACAGATACGCAGTATTTT; CDR3: CSARDSTDTQYF
size: NA; J: TRBJ2-2; V: TRBV9; D: NA; DNA: TGTGCCAGCAGCGTAGGTCGGTTAAAAACCGGGGAGCTGTTTTTT; CDR3: CASSVGRLKTGELFF
size: many; J: TRBJ2-1; V: TRBV12-3/TRBV12-4; D: TRBD2; DNA: TGTGCCAGCAGGAGAGGACTAGCTTACAATGAGCAGTTCTTC; CDR3: CASRRGLAYNEQFF
size: many; J: TRBJ2-1; V: TRBV12-3/TRBV12-4; D: NA; DNA: TGTGCCAGCAGTGACCGGGACACACCGTACAATGAGCAGTTCTTC; CDR3: CASSDRDTPYNEQFF
size: NA; J: TRBJ2-2; V: TRBV5-1; D: NA; DNA: TGCGCCAGCAGCTTGGCCGTGCAGAACACCGGGGAGCTGTTTTTT; CDR3: CASSLAVQNTGELFF